This TCR beta chain was identified in a study of blood T cells in healthy people across ages (dated by TCRdb to 2015 to 2017). For the study in its entirety: In model experiments, template switching captured roughly one uniquely barcoded TCR beta cDNA molecule for every two T cells. Age-related changes in TCR beta repertoire diversity were measured in the study by deep sequencing normalized with unique cDNA molecular identifiers. The donors were split into four age groups: young (average 16 years), middle-aged (more than 35), aged (62) and long-lived (roughly 80). To avoid experimental bias, donors of different ages were distributed randomly across sequencing lanes. For two donors (one aged 18 to 30 and one aged 80 or older), the study analyzed two additional independent replicas of 1 million unique cDNA reads from the same blood draw.

The donors were under 40 Caucasian individuals from Russia, aged roughly 6 to 90 years, who were systemically healthy. Around 10 milliliters of peripheral blood were collected from each donor into EDTA-treated Vacutainer tubes. Ficoll-Paque density-gradient centrifugation was used to isolate PBMCs, with at least 7 million per sample. Trizol reagent was used to extract total RNA from the PBMCs, yielding at least 5 micrograms per sample. For every donor, an aliquot of PBMCs went through flow cytometry to measure the percentages of naive CD45RAhigh/CD27high T cells. CDR1 and CDR2, looked up from the germline V gene (reference sequence), are MNHNY and SVGAGI. The CDR3, from cysteine to phenylalanine, totals 15 residues. Only the CDR3 portion is preserved as DNA: 45 bases, with reading frame beginning at the first base. Comment on this clonotype: Its antigen remains unidentified. No base quality information exists; no much larger clone differs at one position.

The full study reports these points: Total diversity estimates from one million sequenced T cells were considered lower bounds and underestimates. Observed TCR beta diversity correlated strongly with the percentage of naive T cells measured by flow cytometry. Because profiling used bulk unsorted PBMCs, naive and antigen-experienced compartments could not be compared conclusively. Because the CMV infection status of the donors was unknown, age-related changes in expanded clonotypes may potentially have been confounded. Compared with the aged group, the long-lived group had more naive CD4+ T cells, fewer expanded clones and increased TCR diversity, suggesting age selection. Observed TCR beta diversity per million T cells fell roughly linearly with age, and a significant reduction was already apparent by age around 40.

The library was generated by 5' RACE. Sequencing used an Illumina HiSeq 2500. A second PCR of 7 to 11 cycles was run with a J-beta primer mix and a sample-barcoded 5' primer. A template-switch 5' adaptor carrying 12 random nucleotides introduced a unique molecular identifier onto each TCR beta cDNA molecule. Each sample yielded at least 3 million CDR3-containing paired-end reads. First-strand cDNA synthesis was performed from all RNA using the Mint cDNA synthesis kit, with priming by a TRBC-specific oligonucleotide. Following uracil-DNA glycosylase treatment, a first 18-cycle PCR with universal primers M1SS and BC2_uni_R was performed on all cDNA. From the authors' description of their analysis: Normalization of each sample was performed by random selection of 1 million high-quality reads, each carrying a distinct molecular identifier. Instead of being binned into consensus sequences, reads that shared molecular identifiers were thrown out. MiTCR, with a Q25 quality threshold and the strictest error-elimination algorithm, was used for CDR3 identification, clonotype clustering and error correction. A nonparametric unseen species model with Euler transformation was used to estimate a lower bound on total TCR beta diversity. The public reads were reanalyzed by TCRdb: fastp trimming at Q25, MiXCR alignment, in-frame beta chains only. Entries are consolidated by CDR3 protein sequence, retaining the most common genes and DNA. For this entry, the V and J calls and clone size follow TCRdb and not the study's own pipeline. Across this sample there are roughly 1,300,000 distinct CDR3 sequences, with approximately 59% seen only once. The ten largest account for roughly 6.3% of the sample.

The clonotype comes from a man in his late teens or twenties in good health. The sample comprised blood. Recombination linked TRBV6-6 to TRBJ2-7; a tentative D call is TRBD2 (5 bases match). The J call may be in error: the DNA end matches TRBJ2-5 better. The CDR3 reads as follows: CASSYSTAGQLTQYF. The DNA reads TGTGCCAGCAGTTATTCTACTGCGGGCCAGCTGACCCAGTACTTC.